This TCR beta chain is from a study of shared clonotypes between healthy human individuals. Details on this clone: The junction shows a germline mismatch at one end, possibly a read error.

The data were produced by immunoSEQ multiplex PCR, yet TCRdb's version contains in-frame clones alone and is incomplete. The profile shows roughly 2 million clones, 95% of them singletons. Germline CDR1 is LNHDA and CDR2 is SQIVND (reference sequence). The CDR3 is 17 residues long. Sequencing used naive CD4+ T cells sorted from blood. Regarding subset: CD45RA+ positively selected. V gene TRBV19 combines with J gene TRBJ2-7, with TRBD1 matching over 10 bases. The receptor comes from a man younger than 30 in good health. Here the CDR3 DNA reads TGTGCCAGTAGTGAGGCCGGCCGGGACAGGGGTTCCTACGGGCAGTACTTC. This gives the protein CASSEAGRDRGSYGQYF.